This passage covers 17 T cell receptor beta chains from one sample sequenced in a study of PD-1 blockade in classical Hodgkin lymphoma. The table came from immunoSEQ multiplex PCR; TCRdb's copy has only in-frame clones and leaves some out. The data contain fewer than 100,000 clones, 89% of them seen just once; the ten biggest clones take up roughly a fifth. Relapse after autologous stem cell transplantation occurred in every patient, and brentuximab vedotin exposure varied. The sequenced sample was peripheral blood mononuclear cells (PBMCs), obtained at baseline. The origin of the receptors is a human donor with classical Hodgkin lymphoma.

V and J are TRBV28 and TRBJ2-3; tentative D call: TRBD2 (5 bases). Germline V gives CDR1 MDHEN, CDR2 SYDVKM. The CDR3 contains 15 residues. V lost 2 bases to trimming and J lost 2 bases, with 11 bases between them. Here the CDR3 DNA reads TGTGCCAGCAGTTTACGCAGCGGTTACACAGATACGCAGTATTTT. It encodes CASSLRSGYTDTQYF.

V and J are TRBV7-9 and TRBJ1-2; 9 bases align to TRBD1. CDR3 length: 13 residues. V lost 3 bases to trimming and J lost 10 bases; unmatched junction nucleotides: 6. Per germline, CDR1 SEHNR and CDR2 FQNEAQ (reference sequence). CDR3 nucleotide sequence: TGTGCCAGCAGCTTTAGGACAGGGGAAGCCTACACCTTC. Translating gives CASSFRTGEAYTF.

The genes are TRBV7-9 and TRBJ2-3, with D perhaps matching TRBD2 (6 bases). The CDR3 covers 16 residues. Trimming removed 0 bases at V and 3 bases at J, with 13 bases between. Germline V gene data show CDR1 as SEHNR and CDR2 as FQNEAQ (reference sequence). The CDR3 sequence: CASSLAPGVATDTQYF. CDR3 DNA: TGTGCCAGCAGCTTAGCGCCGGGAGTGGCTACAGATACGCAGTATTTT.

This chain links TRBV6-5 with TRBJ2-1; no clear D. The germline gives CDR1 MNHEY, CDR2 SVGAGI. The CDR3 consists of 14 residues. V was pared by 2 bases and J by 2 bases, with 7 bases between. The CDR3 loop reads CASSYGRAYNEQFF. The CDR3 nucleotides are TGTGCCAGCAGTTACGGACGTGCCTACAATGAGCAGTTCTTC.

The rearrangement joins TRBV7-2 to TRBJ2-3; D ambiguous. Germline V gives CDR1 SGHTA, CDR2 FQGNSA. The CDR3 covers 15 residues. V gave up 4 bases and J gave up 0 bases, with 11 bases separating them. The CDR3: CASSSLAVSTDTQYF. The CDR3 DNA is TGTGCCAGCAGCTCCCTCGCGGTCAGCACAGATACGCAGTATTTT.

This sequence joins TRBV28 and TRBJ1-1; D remains unclear. V dropped 6 bases and J dropped 0 bases, with 8 bases sitting between them. The CDR3 has 13 residues. Germline CDR1 and CDR2: MDHEN and SYDVKM. Written as DNA, the CDR3 is TGTGCCAGCAGGATAAAGGTGAACACTGAAGCTTTCTTT. This translates into CASRIKVNTEAFF.

The chain carries TRBV7-2 and TRBJ2-7; 11 positions match TRBD2. The J segment lost 0 bases and the V segment lost 3 bases, leaving 7 bases of the junction unmatched. This CDR3 has 17 amino acids. The germline gives CDR1 SGHTA, CDR2 FQGNSA. The CDR3 spells CASSFVGGLAGSYEQYF. The CDR3 bases are TGTGCCAGCAGCTTTGTGGGCGGACTAGCGGGCTCCTACGAGCAGTACTTC.

This chain connects TRBV27 to TRBJ1-2, with TRBD1 matching 7 bases. Germline lookup yields CDR1 MNHEY and CDR2 SMNVEV (reference sequence). There are 13 residues in the CDR3. After removal of 5 bases from V and 4 bases from J, the junction contained 4 bases not matched to a gene. CDR3 DNA: TGTGCCAGCAGTACTGGGACAGCCTATGGCTACACCTTC. This translates into CASSTGTAYGYTF.

This clone was counted only a few times. The DNA of the CDR3 is TGTGCCAGCAGCTTACTCCCTAGCGGGAGAAAAGACAATGAGCAGTTCTTC. It is translated as CASSLLPSGRKDNEQFF. This rearrangement joins TRBV7-2 to TRBJ2-1; the match to TRBD2 covers 10 bases. Germline trimming cut 2 bases from V and 5 bases from J; bases unmatched to any gene: 9. The CDR3 has 17 amino acids. CDR1 is SGHTA and CDR2 is FQGNSA in the germline V gene.

Here the CDR3 DNA reads TGTGCCAGCAGTCGGACTAGCGCGGGCACCGGGGAGCTGTTTTTT. It is translated as CASSRTSAGTGELFF. The chain employs TRBV6-5 and TRBJ2-2; 9 bases agree with TRBD2. The CDR3 is 15 residues long. J lost 4 bases, V lost 5 bases, and 5 bases had no gene match. CDR1 and CDR2 (germline): MNHEY, SVGAGI.

CDR3 sequence reads: CACLGLSYNEQFF. CDR3 in DNA: TGTGCCTGTCTGGGTCTCTCCTACAATGAGCAGTTCTTC. V is TRBV30 and J is TRBJ2-1, with D unresolved. Between the trimmed V and J ends, which lost 6 bases and 0 bases, there was a span of 9 bases. The CDR3 has 13 residues. Germline CDR1 GTSNPN, CDR2 SVGIG (reference sequence).

Note on this clone: Compared with germline, one end of the junction differs, possibly owing to a read error. The gene calls are TRBV7-7 and TRBJ2-5; the D gene is possibly TRBD1 (5 bases). CDR3 size: 14 residues. Germline V gene lookup returns CDR1 SSHAT and CDR2 FNYEAQ (reference sequence). The CDR3 nucleotides are TGTGCTAGCAGCTTGTCAGGGCAGCAAGAGACCCAGTACTTC. Its translation is CASSLSGQQETQYF.

The chain uses TRBV18 and TRBJ2-2, with a tentative D call TRBD1 (6 bases). The CDR3 has 15 amino acids. In germline, CDR1 is KGHSH, CDR2 LQKENI. V shed 6 bases and J shed 1 base, with 12 bases lying between them. This CDR3 reads CASSLGTKNTGELFF. The CDR3 bases are TGTGCCAGCTCGCTCGGGACAAAGAACACCGGGGAGCTGTTTTTT.

This chain uses TRBV2 with TRBJ2-1; D may be TRBD1 or TRBD2 (6 bases each). Trimming took 2 bases from V and 4 from J, leaving 18 bases between them. The V gene's germline CDR1 is SNHLY and CDR2 FYNNEI. CDR3 length equals 17 residues. The CDR3 region has the DNA TGTGCCAGCAGTGAAACGATCTGGGGGGCGGGTTACAATGAGCAGTTCTTC. Residues: CASSETIWGAGYNEQFF.

This chain joins TRBV29-1 and TRBJ2-4; D may be TRBD2 (6 bases). CDR1 and CDR2 (germline): SQVTM, ANQGSEA. The V gene lost 7 bases and the J gene lost 4 bases, with 17 bases spanning the gap. This CDR3 comprises 14 residues. DNA of the CDR3: TGCAGCGCGGACGGGGGTGCCCGGAAAAACATTCAGTACTTC. This gives the protein CSADGGARKNIQYF.

This clone was observed once. This chain uses TRBV6-5 with TRBJ2-2; D uncertain. The CDR3 loop spans 15 amino acids. Germline CDR1 and CDR2: MNHEY and SVGAGI. Trimming took off 5 bases at V and 4 bases at J, with 14 bases between the two ends. The CDR3 sequence: CASSTTLPGTGELFF. For the CDR3, the DNA is TGTGCCAGCAGTACAACCTTACCGGGCACCGGGGAGCTGTTTTTT.

The chain links TRBV6-5 to TRBJ2-7; no firm D call. CDR1 is MNHEY, CDR2 SVGAGI, per germline. Trimming took off 6 bases at V and 0 bases at J, with 15 bases between the two ends. This CDR3 is built from 15 residues. The CDR3 nucleotides are TGTGCCAGCAGACTTGAATTAGGCAGCTCCTACGAGCAGTACTTC. It translates to CASRLELGSSYEQYF.